The next 4 T cell receptor beta chains were all read from a single sample in a study of T cell responses to AZD1222 COVID-19 vaccine. Profiling relied on immunoSEQ multiplex PCR, and the TCRdb table lists in-frame clones only, not all of them. The data show about 54,000 clones, 75% to 90% seen once. The sample here was peripheral blood, taken 28 days after the second AZD1222 dose. These receptors all come from an adult who received the AZD1222 COVID-19 vaccine.

V is TRBV2 and J is TRBJ2-1, with 10 bases identical to TRBD2. The germline gives CDR1 SNHLY, CDR2 FYNNEI. V lost 5 bases to trimming and J lost 4 bases; unmatched junction nucleotides: 5. This CDR3 region has 15 residues. CDR3 in DNA: TGTGCCAGCAGTTCTAGCGGGAGTTCGTACAATGAGCAGTTCTTC. Translating gives CASSSSGSSYNEQFF.

The chain couples TRBV6-1 to TRBJ1-1, with D possibly being TRBD1 (5 bases). Trimming cost V 2 bases and J 4 bases, with 11 bases left between them. Per germline, CDR1 MNHNS and CDR2 SASEGT. This CDR3 has 14 amino acids. The CDR3 nucleotides are TGTGCCAGCAGTGAACCGGGACGAGTCACTGAAGCTTTCTTT. Its protein product is CASSEPGRVTEAFF.

The chain combines TRBV5-1 with TRBJ2-5; 11 nucleotides agree with TRBD2. Unmatched junction bases numbered 4, after V lost 0 bases and J lost 6 bases. Per germline, CDR1 SGHRS and CDR2 YFSETQ. CDR3 length equals 15 residues. CDR3 residues: CASSLDSGGAQTQYF. The CDR3 DNA sequence: TGCGCCAGCAGCTTGGATAGCGGGGGGGCTCAGACCCAGTACTTC.

The chain recombines TRBV6-5 with TRBJ2-7; the D gene is possibly TRBD2 (5 bases). Trimming cost V 10 bases and J 2 bases, with 18 bases left between them. The germline V gene encodes CDR1 MNHEY and CDR2 SVGAGI. The CDR3 covers 14 residues. CDR3 amino acids: CATEEHTRTYEQYF. CDR3 DNA sequence: TGTGCCACCGAGGAACATACTAGAACCTACGAGCAGTACTTC.